This T cell receptor beta chain emerged from a study of cytomegalovirus exposure and HLA in healthy donors. The CDR3 is 13 residues long. Germline V gene sequence: CDR1 SGHAT, CDR2 FQNNGV. Trimming shortened V by 2 bases and J by 9 bases, and 10 bases separated the two germline ends. Primers for the PCR totalled 60 Vbeta and 13 Jbeta. Libraries were prepared by immunoSEQ multiplex PCR; TCRdb keeps only in-frame clonotypes and omits some of them. The profile covers 190,000 or so clones, with about four fifths appearing a single time and about 0.1% taken by the ten largest. The TCR sequence derives from a boy aged 2 to 10 in good health and CMV-seronegative. The V call is TRBV11-2, the J call TRBJ2-2, with D possibly TRBD2 on 6 matching bases. The sample comprised PBMCs. CDR3 protein: CASSLSGFRELFF. The CDR3 DNA reads TGTGCCAGCAGCTTAAGCGGGTTCAGGGAGCTGTTTTTT.